This TCR beta chain was captured by sequencing in a study of identical twins. MiXCR was run by TCRdb on the 5' RACE reads, yielding one entry per CDR3 protein. The data hold about 530,000 distinct CDR3 sequences, with 13% to 15% observed a single time. Trimming stripped 4 bases from V and 0 bases from J, with 9 bases between. In germline, CDR1 is MNHNS, CDR2 SASEGT. The CDR3 sequence is 15 residues long. This sample also appeared in a second study, on yellow fever vaccine responses in identical twins.

The rearrangement uses TRBV6-1 and TRBJ2-2, with D perhaps given as TRBD1 or TRBD2 (5 bases each). This TCR came from a woman aged 18-29 years in good health. The sample was CD4+ T cells sorted from blood. DNA of the CDR3: TGTGCCAGCAGTGCCGGGGCCGCGAACACCGGGGAGCTGTTTTTT. Its protein product is CASSAGAANTGELFF.